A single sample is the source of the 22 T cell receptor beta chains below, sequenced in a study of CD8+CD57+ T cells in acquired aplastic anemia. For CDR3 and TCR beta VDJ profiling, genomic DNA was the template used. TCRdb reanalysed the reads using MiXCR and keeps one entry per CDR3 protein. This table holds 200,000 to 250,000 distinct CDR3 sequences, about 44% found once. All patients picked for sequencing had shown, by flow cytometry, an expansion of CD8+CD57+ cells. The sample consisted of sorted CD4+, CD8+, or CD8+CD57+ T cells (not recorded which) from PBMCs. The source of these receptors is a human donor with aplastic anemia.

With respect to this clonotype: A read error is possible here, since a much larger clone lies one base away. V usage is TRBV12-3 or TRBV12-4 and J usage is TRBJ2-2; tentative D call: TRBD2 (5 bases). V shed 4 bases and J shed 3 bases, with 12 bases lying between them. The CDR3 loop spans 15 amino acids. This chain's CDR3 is CASSYVQRDTGELFF. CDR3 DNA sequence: TGTGCCAGCAGTTACGTCCAGAGGGACACCGGGGAGCTGTTTTTT.

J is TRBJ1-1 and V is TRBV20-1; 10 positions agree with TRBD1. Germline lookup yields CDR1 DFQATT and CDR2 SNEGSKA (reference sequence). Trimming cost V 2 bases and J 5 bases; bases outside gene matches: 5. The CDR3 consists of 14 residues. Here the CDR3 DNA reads TGCAGTGCTAGATCGGACAGGGGGGGGACTGAAGCTTTCTTT. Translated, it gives CSARSDRGGTEAFF.

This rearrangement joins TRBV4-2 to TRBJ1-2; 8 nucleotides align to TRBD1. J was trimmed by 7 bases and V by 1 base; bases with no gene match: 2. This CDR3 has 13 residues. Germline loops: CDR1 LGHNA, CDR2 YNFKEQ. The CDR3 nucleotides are TGTGCCAGCAGCCAAGCACAGGGGGGTGGCTACACCTTC. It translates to CASSQAQGGGYTF.

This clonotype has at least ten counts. CDR3 amino acids: CASSFKPGQGDNEQFF. The DNA of the CDR3 is TGTGCCAGCAGCTTTAAACCGGGACAGGGGGACAATGAGCAGTTCTTC. The chain recombines TRBV11-2 with TRBJ2-1; 11 positions agree with TRBD1. Looked up from germline, CDR1 is SGHAT and CDR2 is FQNNGV. This CDR3 is 16 amino acids long. The V segment lost 3 bases and the J segment 5 bases; nucleotides outside the gene matches: 6. Variable domain in full (rest from reference TRBV11-2 and TRBJ2-1): EAGVAQSPRYKIIEKRQSVAFWCNPISGHATLYWYQQILGQGPKLLIQFQNNGVVDDSQLPKDRFSAERLKGVDSTLKIQPAKLEDSAVYLCASSFKPGQGDNEQFFGPGTRLTVL.

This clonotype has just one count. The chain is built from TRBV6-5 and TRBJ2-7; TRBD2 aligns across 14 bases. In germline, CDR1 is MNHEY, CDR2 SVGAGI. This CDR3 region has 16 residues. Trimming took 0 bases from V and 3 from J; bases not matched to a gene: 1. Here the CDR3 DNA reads TGTGCCAGCAGTTACTCGGGACTAGCGGGGGACTACGAGCAGTACTTC. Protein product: CASSYSGLAGDYEQYF.

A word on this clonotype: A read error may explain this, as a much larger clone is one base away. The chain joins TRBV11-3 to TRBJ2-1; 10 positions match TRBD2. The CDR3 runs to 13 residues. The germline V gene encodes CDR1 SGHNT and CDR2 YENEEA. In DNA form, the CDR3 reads TGTGCCAACAGCCGGGGACTAGCGAATGAGCAGTTCTTC. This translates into CANSRGLANEQFF.

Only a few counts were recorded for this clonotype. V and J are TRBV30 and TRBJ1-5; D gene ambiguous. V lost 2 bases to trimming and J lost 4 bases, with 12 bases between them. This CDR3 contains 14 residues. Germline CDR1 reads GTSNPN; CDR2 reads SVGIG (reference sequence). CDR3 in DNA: TGTGCCTGGAGTTTTGGAGTGACTAATCAGCCCCAGCATTTT. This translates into CAWSFGVTNQPQHF. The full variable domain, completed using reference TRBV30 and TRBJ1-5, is SQTIHQWPATLVQPVGSPLSLECTVEGTSNPNLYWYRQAAGRGLQLLFYSVGIGQISSEVPQNLSASRPQDRQFILSSKKLLLSDSGFYLCAWSFGVTNQPQHFGDGTRLSIL.

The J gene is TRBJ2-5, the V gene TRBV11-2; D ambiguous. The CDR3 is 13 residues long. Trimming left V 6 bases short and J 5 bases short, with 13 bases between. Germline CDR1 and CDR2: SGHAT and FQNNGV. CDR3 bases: TGTGCCAGCAGTGTTTCTTCCGGGGAGACCCAGTACTTC. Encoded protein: CASSVSSGETQYF.

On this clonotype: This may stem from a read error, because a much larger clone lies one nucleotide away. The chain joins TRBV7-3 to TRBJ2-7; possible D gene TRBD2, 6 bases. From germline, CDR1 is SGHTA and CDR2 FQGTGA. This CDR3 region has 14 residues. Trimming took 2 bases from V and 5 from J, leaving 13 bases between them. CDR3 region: CASSLGREQDEQYF. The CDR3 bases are TGTGCCAGCAGCTTAGGCCGGGAGCAGGACGAGCAGTACTTC.

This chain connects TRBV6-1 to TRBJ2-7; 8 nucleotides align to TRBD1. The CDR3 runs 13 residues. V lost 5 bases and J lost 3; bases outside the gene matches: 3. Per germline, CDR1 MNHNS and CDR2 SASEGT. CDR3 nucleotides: TGTGCCAGCAGTAAAACAGGGGGCTACGAGCAGTACTTC. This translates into CASSKTGGYEQYF.

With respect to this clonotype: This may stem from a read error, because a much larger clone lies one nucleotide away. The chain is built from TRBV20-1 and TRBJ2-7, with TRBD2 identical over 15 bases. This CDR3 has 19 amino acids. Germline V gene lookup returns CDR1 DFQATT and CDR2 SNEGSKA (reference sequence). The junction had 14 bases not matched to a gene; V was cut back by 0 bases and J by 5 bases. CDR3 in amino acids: CSARDRGTAGTSGGHEQYF. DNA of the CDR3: TGCAGTGCTAGAGATAGGGGGACAGCAGGGACTAGCGGGGGGCACGAGCAGTACTTC.

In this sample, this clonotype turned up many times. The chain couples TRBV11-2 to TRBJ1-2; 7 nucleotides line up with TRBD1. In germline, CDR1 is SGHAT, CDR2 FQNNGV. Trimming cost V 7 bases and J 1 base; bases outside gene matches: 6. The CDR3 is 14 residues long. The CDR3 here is CASTRTGDNYGYTF. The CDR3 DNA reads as TGTGCCAGCACCAGGACAGGCGATAACTATGGCTACACCTTC.

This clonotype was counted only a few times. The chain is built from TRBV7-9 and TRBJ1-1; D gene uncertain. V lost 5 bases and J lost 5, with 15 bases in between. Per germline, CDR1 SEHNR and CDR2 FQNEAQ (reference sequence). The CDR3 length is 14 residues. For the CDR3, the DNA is TGTGCCAGCAGCAAAACGGGCCGCGGGACTGAAGCTTTCTTT. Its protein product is CASSKTGRGTEAFF.

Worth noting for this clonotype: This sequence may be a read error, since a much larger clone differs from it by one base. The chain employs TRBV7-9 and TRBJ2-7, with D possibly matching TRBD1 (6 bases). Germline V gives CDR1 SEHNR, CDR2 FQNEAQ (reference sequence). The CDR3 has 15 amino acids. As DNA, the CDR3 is TGTGCCGGCAGCTCTCTCCCGGGGACAACCTACGAGCAGTACTTC. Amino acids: CAGSSLPGTTYEQYF.

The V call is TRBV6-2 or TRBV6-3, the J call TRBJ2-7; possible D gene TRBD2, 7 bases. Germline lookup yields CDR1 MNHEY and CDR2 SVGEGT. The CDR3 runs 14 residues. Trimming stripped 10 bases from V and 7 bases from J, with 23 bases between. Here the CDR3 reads CATDFGGGSWEQYF. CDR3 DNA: TGTGCCACCGATTTCGGCGGGGGCTCTTGGGAGCAGTACTTC.

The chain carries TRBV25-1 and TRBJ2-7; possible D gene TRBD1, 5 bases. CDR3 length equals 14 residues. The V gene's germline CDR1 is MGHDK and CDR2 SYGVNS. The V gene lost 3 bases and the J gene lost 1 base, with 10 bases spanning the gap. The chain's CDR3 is CASSDGASSYEQYF. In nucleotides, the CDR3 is TGTGCCAGCAGTGATGGGGCCAGTTCCTACGAGCAGTACTTC.

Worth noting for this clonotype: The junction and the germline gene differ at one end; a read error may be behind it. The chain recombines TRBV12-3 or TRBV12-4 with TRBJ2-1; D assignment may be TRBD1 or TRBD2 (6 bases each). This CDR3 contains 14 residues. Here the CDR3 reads CASSLAGGRGEQSF. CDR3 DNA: TGTGCCAGCAGTTTAGCGGGGGGCCGCGGTGAGCAGTCCTTC.

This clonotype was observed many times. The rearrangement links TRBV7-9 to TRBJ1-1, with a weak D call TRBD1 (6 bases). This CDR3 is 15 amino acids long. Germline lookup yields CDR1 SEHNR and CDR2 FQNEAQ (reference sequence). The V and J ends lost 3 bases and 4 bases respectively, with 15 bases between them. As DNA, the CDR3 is TGTGCCAGCAGCTTGCTCCGGGGGGCCGGCACTGAAGCTTTCTTT. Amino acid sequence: CASSLLRGAGTEAFF.

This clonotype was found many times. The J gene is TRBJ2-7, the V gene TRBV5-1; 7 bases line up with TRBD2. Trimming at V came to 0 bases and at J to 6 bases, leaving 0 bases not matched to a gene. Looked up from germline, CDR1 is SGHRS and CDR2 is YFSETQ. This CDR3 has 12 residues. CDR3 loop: CASSLGTSEQYF. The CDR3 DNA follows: TGCGCCAGCAGCTTGGGGACTAGCGAGCAGTACTTC.

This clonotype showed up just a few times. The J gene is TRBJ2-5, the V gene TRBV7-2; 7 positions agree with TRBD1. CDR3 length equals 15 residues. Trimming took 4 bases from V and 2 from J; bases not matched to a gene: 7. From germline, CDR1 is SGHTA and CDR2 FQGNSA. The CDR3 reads CASSSAGTAQETQYF. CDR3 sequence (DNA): TGTGCCAGCAGCTCCGCCGGGACAGCACAAGAGACCCAGTACTTC. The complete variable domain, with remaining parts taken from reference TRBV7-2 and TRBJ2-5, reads GAGVSQSPSNKVTEKGKDVELRCDPISGHTALYWYRQSLGQGLEFLIYFQGNSAPDKSGLPSDRFSAERTGGSVSTLTIQRTQQEDSAVYLCASSSAGTAQETQYFGPGTRLLVL.

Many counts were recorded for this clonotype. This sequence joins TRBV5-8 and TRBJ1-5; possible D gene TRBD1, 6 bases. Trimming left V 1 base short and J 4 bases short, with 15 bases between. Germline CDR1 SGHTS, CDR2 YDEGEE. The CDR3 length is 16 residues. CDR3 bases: TGTGCCAGCAGCTTGCGGTGGCAGGGGAAGAATCAGCCCCAGCATTTT. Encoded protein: CASSLRWQGKNQPQHF.

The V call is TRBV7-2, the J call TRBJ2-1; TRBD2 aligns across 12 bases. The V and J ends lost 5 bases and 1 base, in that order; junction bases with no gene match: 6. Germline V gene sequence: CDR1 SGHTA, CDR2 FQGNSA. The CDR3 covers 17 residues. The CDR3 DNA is TGTGCCAGCAGCGCGGGGACTAGCGGGTTATCCTACAATGAGCAGTTCTTC. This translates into CASSAGTSGLSYNEQFF.